The TCR beta chain under discussion was sequenced for a study of cytomegalovirus exposure and HLA in healthy donors. The study, taken as a whole, reports: Associated with HLA alleles at 0.05 false discovery rate in a later analysis were around 15,000 TCR beta sequences. Specificity of three CMV-associated chains for CMV antigens was verified in vitro. Analyses of presence/absence relied on an assumption of roughly uniform sequencing depth across donors. Apart from CMV serostatus, no immune exposure information was available.

With regard to this clone: Antigen: not known.

The primer mix had 60 Vbeta and 13 Jbeta primers. The repertoire was sequenced with immunoSEQ multiplex PCR; TCRdb's copy has only in-frame clones and lacks some. The sample holds about 100,000 clones, 65% to 80% seen once. The sequence derives from a woman between 40 and 55 years old in good health and CMV-seronegative. Sequences were obtained from PBMCs.

The CDR3 bases are TGTGCCAGCAGCCCGCGGGGGGCAAACACCGGGGAGCTGTTTTTT. This sequence encodes CASSPRGANTGELFF. The chain combines TRBV7-6 with TRBJ2-2; 8 bases line up with TRBD2. The CDR3 runs 15 residues. V was pared by 5 bases and J by 2 bases, with 4 bases of the junction left unmatched. Germline V gene sequence: CDR1 SGHVS, CDR2 FNYEAQ.